The rows below give T cell receptor beta chains drawn from one sample of a study of shared clonotypes between healthy human individuals. Clones were read by immunoSEQ multiplex PCR, and TCRdb kept only the in-frame ones, dropping some. The sample contains 2 million to 2.5 million clones, about 92% of which appear only once. Sequencing was performed on naive CD4+ T cells from PBMCs. The receptors originated from a young man in good health. Some clones in this sample may be carry-over from other donors' samples. Both conserved end residues are part of each CDR3. A D gene is named only where the DNA matches it firmly. Part of the rows lack a size; the others show once, few, many or a class for expanded clones.

cdr3_nt cdr3_aa d_call j_call clone_size v_call
TGCGCCAGCAGGAACTACGTACACCTAACCAACTATGGCTACACCTTC CASRNYVHLTNYGYTF . TRBJ1-2 . TRBV5-1
TGTGCCAGCAGCCAAGCCGACGGGAACAACAATGAGCAGTTCTTC CASSQADGNNNEQFF . TRBJ2-1 . TRBV14
TGTGCCAGCAGCCAAACTAGCTATATCCAAGAGACCCAGTACTTC CASSQTSYIQETQYF . TRBJ2-5 . TRBV5-4
TGTGCCAGCAGCTTGGGTACAGGGGGGTCAGATACGCAGTATTTT CASSLGTGGSDTQYF TRBD1 TRBJ2-3 . TRBV5-4
TGTGCCAGCAGTTACCTCACAGGGGCTGGCTATGGCTACACCTTC CASSYLTGAGYGYTF TRBD1 TRBJ1-2 . TRBV6-6
TGTGCCAGTCGACGACAGGGAAGCAATCAGCCCCAGCATTTT CASRRQGSNQPQHF TRBD1 TRBJ1-5 . TRBV19
TGCAGCGTTGAAGGACGGAGGCAAGAGACCCAGTACTTC CSVEGRRQETQYF . TRBJ2-5 . TRBV29-1
TGTGCCAGCAGCTCGCAGGGGTTCTCTGGGGCCAACGTCCTGACTTTC CASSSQGFSGANVLTF . TRBJ2-6 . TRBV7-3
TGTGCCAGCAGTCGCCCCTCGGGGGGTACGAATGAAAAACTGTTTTTT CASSRPSGGTNEKLFF . TRBJ1-4 . TRBV28
TGTGCCAGCAGCGTATTGTCAGGGTACTATGGCTACACCTTC CASSVLSGYYGYTF . TRBJ1-2 . TRBV9
TGTGCCAGCAGCCCCCTGAACAGGGGACGGACAGATACGCAGTATTTT CASSPLNRGRTDTQYF TRBD1 TRBJ2-3 . TRBV9
TGTGCCAGCAGCGGGGGAGGTAGCTTCGACGAGCAGTACTTC CASSGGGSFDEQYF . TRBJ2-7 once TRBV11-1
TGTGCCAGCAGTTACGGGGGGAGCTCCTACAATGAGCAGTTCTTC CASSYGGSSYNEQFF . TRBJ2-1 . TRBV6-5
TGTGCCAGCAGCTCCACCGGCGGAAAACTGTTTTTT CASSSTGGKLFF . TRBJ1-4 once TRBV7-9
TGCAGCGTTGTCCCCCGGAATACGCAGTATTTT CSVVPRNTQYF . TRBJ2-3 once TRBV29-1
TGTGCCAGTAGTTCCCGGACAGGGAACACTGAAGCTTTCTTT CASSSRTGNTEAFF TRBD1 TRBJ1-1 . TRBV19
TGTGCCTGGAGTGGGGACTTTTTTGGTGAGCAGTTCTTC CAWSGDFFGEQFF . TRBJ2-1 . TRBV30
TGTGCCAGCAGCCCCTGGGGGGGGCACTATGGCTACACCTTC CASSPWGGHYGYTF . TRBJ1-2 once TRBV28
TGTGCCAGCAGCTTAGTTACAGGGGGCGTAGAGACCCAGTACTTC CASSLVTGGVETQYF TRBD1 TRBJ2-5 . TRBV11-2
TGTGCCAGCAGTCCGCGCCCTGTGAGACCTGGAAACACCATATATTTT CASSPRPVRPGNTIYF . TRBJ1-3 once TRBV27
TGTGCCAGCAGCCGGGGACAATCCTATAATTCACCCCTCCACTTT CASSRGQSYNSPLHF . TRBJ1-6 . TRBV11-2
TGCAGCGTTGGGCGCCTCCTGTCGGGCACTGAAGCTTTCTTT CSVGRLLSGTEAFF . TRBJ1-1 . TRBV29-1
TGTGCCAGCAGCCCGGGGGTAAGGGATGAAAAACTGTTTTTT CASSPGVRDEKLFF . TRBJ1-4 . TRBV7-8
TGTGCCAGCAGTTCCGGACATCCGAACACCGGGGAGCTGTTTTTT CASSSGHPNTGELFF . TRBJ2-2 . TRBV28
TGTGCCAGCAGTGAAAAATTATTTGGGGGGCAGTCTGCGCAGCCCCAGCATTTT CASSEKLFGGQSAQPQHF . TRBJ1-5 . TRBV6-1
TGTGCCAGCAGCCCTGGGACGAACACTGAAGCTTTCTTT CASSPGTNTEAFF . TRBJ1-1 . TRBV11-3
TGTGCCAGCAGCTTGGCCGGGACTAGCGGCTACAATGAGCAGTTCTTC CASSLAGTSGYNEQFF TRBD2 TRBJ2-1 . TRBV7-9
TGTGCCACCACCCAGCTCAACTATGGCTACACCTTC CATTQLNYGYTF . TRBJ1-2 few TRBV2
TGTGCCAGCAGCCTCCTGGACTTCTCCTACAATGAGCAGTTCTTC CASSLLDFSYNEQFF . TRBJ2-1 . TRBV6-1
TGCGCCAGCAGCTCAGGGACGGCCGGCTACGAGCAGTACTTC CASSSGTAGYEQYF . TRBJ2-7 . TRBV5-1
TGTGCCAGCACTCTAGCGGGGGCACTCACAGATACGCAGTATTTT CASTLAGALTDTQYF TRBD2 TRBJ2-3 . TRBV6-1
TGTGCCAGCAGTTTGAAGGGAGGAGACGAGCAGTACTTC CASSLKGGDEQYF . TRBJ2-7 once TRBV28
TGTGCCAGCAGTTCCCTCGCGGAGGCTGCTAACTATGGCTACACCTTC CASSSLAEAANYGYTF . TRBJ1-2 . TRBV28
TGTGCCAGCAGTTTATCCCTAGCGGGGGGTTCCTACGAGCAGTACTTC CASSLSLAGGSYEQYF TRBD2 TRBJ2-7 . TRBV27
TGCAGCGGCCGACTAGCGGGAGTAAGGAATGAGCAGTTCTTC CSGRLAGVRNEQFF TRBD2 TRBJ2-1 . TRBV29-1
TGTGCCAGCAGGCGACAGGGTAACACCGGGGAGCTGTTTTTT CASRRQGNTGELFF TRBD1 TRBJ2-2 . TRBV6-5
TGTGCCAGCAGCGTAGCCCCCGGGTCGTATTCTTGGGAGCAGTACTTC CASSVAPGSYSWEQYF . TRBJ2-7 . TRBV9
TGTGCCAGCAGTTACTCATCGGTACCTAATGAAAAACTGTTTTTT CASSYSSVPNEKLFF . TRBJ1-4 . TRBV6-6
TGTGCCAGCTCACAAGGACGGGGGGACTATGGCTACACCTTC CASSQGRGDYGYTF . TRBJ1-2 . TRBV18
TGTGCCAGCAGCTTGAGGACAGGGGAGTCCTACGAGCAGTACTTC CASSLRTGESYEQYF TRBD1 TRBJ2-7 . TRBV7-9
TGTGCCTGGAGGCCAACAGGGATTCCGGAGACCCAGTACTTC CAWRPTGIPETQYF . TRBJ2-5 . TRBV30
TGTGCCAGCAGCCAAGTTGAATTGGAGCAGTTCTTC CASSQVELEQFF . TRBJ2-1 once TRBV4-2
TGTGCCAGCAGCTTAGTTAGTCGTAGATTCGATGAGCAGTTCTTC CASSLVSRRFDEQFF . TRBJ2-1 . TRBV13
TGTGCCAGCACGACTAGTCTGAATGAGCAGTTCTTC CASTTSLNEQFF . TRBJ2-1 . TRBV28
TGCAGTGCTTCTGAGGGGGTTGAAGCTTTCTTT CSASEGVEAFF . TRBJ1-1 . TRBV20-1
TGCAGTGCTGATTACCAGAATGAGCAGTTCTTC CSADYQNEQFF . TRBJ2-1 . TRBV20-1